One sample yielded the 6 T cell receptor beta chains listed below, sequenced in a study of sequential checkpoint blockade in melanoma (dated by TCRdb to about 2019). The method behind the library was the immunoSEQ multiplex PCR assay. Entries here come from immuneACCESS through TCRdb and include only in-frame sequences with V and J called. Some clones fail to appear in such tables; in the studies checked, an unresolved V gene covers under half of the shortfall, and the cause of the remainder is unknown. The sample has about 4,200 clones on record, roughly 20% of them singletons. Roughly 4% of the sample goes to the ten largest clones. Explained via the paper, the treatment or condition label denotes: randomized to nivolumab then ipilimumab (arm A) or the reverse (arm B). Sequenced here: tumor tissue (inferred from file names), sampled from a patient given nivolumab and ipilimumab in sequence. These receptors were obtained from a human donor with melanoma.

This clone was counted between two and nine times. V usage is TRBV6-8 and J usage is TRBJ2-7; 11 bases align to TRBD2. J gave up 6 bases and V 7 bases, and 5 bases lay outside the gene matches. Germline loops: CDR1 MNHGY, CDR2 SAAAGT. CDR3 size: 13 residues. The CDR3 nucleotides are TGTGCCAGCAAAGAGACTAGCGGGGCCGAGCAGTACTTC. It is translated as CASKETSGAEQYF.

This chain connects TRBV5-1 to TRBJ2-2; no reliable D call. CDR3 length: 14 amino acids. V was pared by 0 bases and J by 4 bases, with 7 bases between. Germline V CDR1 and CDR2: SGHRS, YFSETQ. The CDR3 DNA reads TGCGCCAGCAGCTTGGGGGGTCCCACCGGGGAGCTGTTTTTT. This gives the protein CASSLGGPTGELFF.

This clone is large within its sample. The chain is built from TRBV28 and TRBJ2-2, with unresolved D. Trimming pared 8 bases from V and 4 bases from J, leaving 20 bases between. The germline gives CDR1 MDHEN, CDR2 SYDVKM. The CDR3 spans 16 residues. The CDR3 nucleotides read TGTGCCAGCCGGGCGGACGGAGAACGTACCACCGGGGAGCTGTTTTTT. Translation gives CASRADGERTTGELFF.

This clone has only a few counts. This rearrangement joins TRBV1 to TRBJ2-7; TRBD2, as called in the table, went unchecked against the DNA. TRBV1 represents a pseudogene. This CDR3 has 15 residues. The CDR3 DNA follows: TGCACCAGCAGCCAACTCTGGAAGAGGGCCTACGAGCAGTACTTC. Translated: CTSSQLWKRAYEQYF.

This clone has at least ten counts. The genes are TRBV11-3 and TRBJ1-6; 8 nucleotides match TRBD1. There are 18 residues in the CDR3. CDR1 and CDR2 (germline): SGHNT, YENEEA. V shed 6 bases, J shed 6 bases, and the junction held 16 bases outside the gene matches. The DNA for the CDR3 is TGTGCCAGCAGTACACCCCCGGGACAGGATCGAGCTAATTCACCCCTCCACTTT. Translation: CASSTPPGQDRANSPLHF.

This clone has ten or more counts. J is TRBJ2-7 and V is TRBV9; no definite D call. V shed 4 bases and J shed 0 bases, with 5 bases lying between them. Germline V lookup: CDR1 SGDLS, CDR2 YYNGEE. The CDR3 sequence is 12 residues long. This chain's CDR3 is CASSLYSYEQYF. DNA for the CDR3: TGTGCCAGCAGCTTATACTCCTACGAGCAGTACTTC.